Listed here are 5 T cell receptor beta chains from one sample, sequenced in a study of T cells in pancreatic ductal adenocarcinoma. Profiled with immunoSEQ multiplex PCR; TCRdb holds only in-frame clones, not every one. The data hold 100,000 or so clones, with nearly 95% observed a single time. The selected patients with pancreatic ductal adenocarcinoma had surgery but no neoadjuvant therapy. Sequencing was performed on PBMCs. The receptors here all came from a human donor with pancreatic ductal adenocarcinoma.

The CDR3, as DNA: TGCATTGCGGGAGCCTCGTATTTT. Residues: CIAGASYF. The rearrangement links TRBV20-1 to TRBJ2-3, with 7 bases identical to TRBD2. This CDR3 has 8 residues. Germline CDR1 and CDR2: DFQATT and SNEGSKA (reference sequence).

The CDR3 reads CASSKLAGEGTYEQYF. The CDR3 coding sequence is TGTGCCAGCAGCAAACTAGCGGGAGAGGGGACCTACGAGCAGTACTTC. The rearrangement links TRBV9 to TRBJ2-7; 11 positions match TRBD2. Losses at the gene ends were 4 bases for V and 2 bases for J; bases not matched to a gene: 8. The V gene's germline CDR1 is SGDLS and CDR2 YYNGEE. The CDR3 totals 16 residues.

The rearrangement links TRBV18 to TRBJ2-5, with 9 positions matching TRBD1. CDR3 length equals 14 residues. CDR1 is KGHSH and CDR2 is LQKENI in the germline V gene. The ends lost 5 bases at V and 5 bases at J; junction bases unmatched: 6. CDR3 region: CASSVTGGVETQYF. The CDR3 region has the DNA TGTGCCAGCTCAGTAACAGGGGGCGTCGAGACCCAGTACTTC.

This clone was detected only a few times. The chain uses TRBV15 and TRBJ2-5, with 9 bases fitting TRBD2. Germline V gene lookup returns CDR1 LNHNV and CDR2 YYDKDF (reference sequence). V was pared by 5 bases and J by 5 bases, with 18 bases of the junction left unmatched. The CDR3 has 18 residues. CDR3 sequence: CATSQSGRTGRGRETQYF. CDR3 nucleotide sequence: TGTGCCACCAGCCAGAGCGGGAGGACCGGGAGGGGTCGGGAGACCCAGTACTTC.

The V call is TRBV30, the J call TRBJ2-2; 8 bases are shared with TRBD1. Germline values: CDR1 GTSNPN, CDR2 SVGIG (reference sequence). Trimming cost V 2 bases and J 7 bases; bases outside gene matches: 6. The CDR3 runs to 14 residues. The CDR3 reads CAWSTGQGFGELFF. The CDR3, as DNA: TGTGCCTGGAGTACCGGACAGGGATTCGGGGAGCTGTTTTTT.